This TCR beta chain is from a study of CD8+ T cells in alopecia areata. Across the whole study: It was oral tofacitinib, at 5 to 10 mg twice daily, that treated patients received.

Findings and limits, study-wide: Scalp specimens additionally yield sequences from normal skin's resident alphabeta T cells. Whereas mice showed it more clearly, TCR sharing across patients was murkier, possibly because of HLA. The study found higher clonality in lesional than normal scalp, especially in alopecia totalis/universalis.

The CDR3 consists of 15 residues. CDR1 is SGHVS and CDR2 is FQNEAQ in the germline V gene. The V segment lost 10 bases and the J segment 5 bases; nucleotides outside the gene matches: 11. As the sequencing template, cDNA was produced by extracting RNA and reverse transcribing it. The protocol was immunoSEQ multiplex PCR, while the TCRdb copy is restricted to in-frame clones and leaves out a portion. Among some 150,000 clones listed, 50% to 65% were seen once. Regarding this clone: Its specificity is not known.

The V gene is TRBV7-8, the J gene TRBJ2-2; 9 bases line up with TRBD1. The TCR sequence derives from a human donor with alopecia areata. This specimen consisted of CD8+ T cells sorted from blood, obtained at week 0. The CDR3 sequence: CATKLGTGITGELFF. CDR3 bases: TGTGCCACCAAGCTCGGGACAGGGATAACCGGGGAGCTGTTTTTT.